This TCR beta chain was sequenced in a study of cytomegalovirus exposure and HLA in healthy donors. The PCR contained 60 Vbeta and 13 Jbeta primers. This table comes from immunoSEQ multiplex PCR, and its TCRdb copy is limited to in-frame clones, with some not included. The sample consists of roughly 140,000 clones, around 72% of them appearing once. Only a few counts were recorded for this clone. Between the trimmed V and J ends, which lost 2 bases and 4 bases, there was a span of 8 bases. The germline CDR1 and CDR2 sequences are ENHRY and SYGVKD. CDR3 length: 14 amino acids. This sequence joins TRBV10-3 and TRBJ1-4, with D unclear. The sequence derives from a man aged 40-49 years in good health and CMV-seronegative. The sample taken for sequencing was PBMCs. The DNA for the CDR3 is TGTGCCATCAGTGAGAGGAGAGATAATGAAAAACTGTTTTTT. Translating it yields CAISERRDNEKLFF.